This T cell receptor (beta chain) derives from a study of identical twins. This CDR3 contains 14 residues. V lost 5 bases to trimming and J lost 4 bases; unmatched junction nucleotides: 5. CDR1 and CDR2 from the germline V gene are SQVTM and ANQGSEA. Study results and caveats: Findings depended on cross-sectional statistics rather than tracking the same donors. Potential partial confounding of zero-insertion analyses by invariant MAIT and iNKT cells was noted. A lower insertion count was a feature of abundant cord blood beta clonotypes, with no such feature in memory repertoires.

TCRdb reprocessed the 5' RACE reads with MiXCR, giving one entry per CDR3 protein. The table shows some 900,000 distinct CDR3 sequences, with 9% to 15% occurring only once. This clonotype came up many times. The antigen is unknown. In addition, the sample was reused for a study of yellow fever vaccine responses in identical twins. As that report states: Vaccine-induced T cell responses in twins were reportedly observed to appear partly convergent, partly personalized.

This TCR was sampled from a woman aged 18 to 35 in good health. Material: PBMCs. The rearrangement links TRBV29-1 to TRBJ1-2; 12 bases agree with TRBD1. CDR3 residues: CSVSGTGGSYGYTF. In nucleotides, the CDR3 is TGCAGCGTTTCCGGGACAGGGGGCTCCTATGGCTACACCTTC.